This TCR beta chain was captured by sequencing in a study of blood T cell repertoires in COVID-19. CDR1 and CDR2 (germline): GTSNPN, SVGIG (reference sequence). The CDR3 spans 14 residues. The V end lost 1 base, the J end lost 3 bases, and 12 bases lay between the germline ends. Only in-frame clones appear in the TCRdb table, and some are missing; sequencing was by immunoSEQ multiplex PCR. The sample gives 100,000 to 150,000 clones, approximately 82% of which show up once; 3.8% is in the top ten. The sample comprised peripheral blood. This clonotype was sampled from a woman in her forties or fifties with acute or convalescent COVID-19. This chain joins TRBV30 and TRBJ1-2; D gene unclear. The CDR3 DNA is TGTGCCTGGAGTGCCCCCCCTGAGCACTATGGCTACACCTTC. This encodes CAWSAPPEHYGYTF.